This is a list of T cell receptor beta chains from one sample in a study of T cell responses to AZD1222 COVID-19 vaccine. Measured with immunoSEQ multiplex PCR; TCRdb has only the in-frame clones, and not every one. The sample lists around 100,000 clones, less than 95% occurring once. The sequences come from peripheral blood, collected on day 0 of AZD1222 vaccination. Every receptor here comes from an adult in good health. Both conserved end residues are trimmed from each CDR3. D genes are given only for firm matches.

J: TRBJ1-3
length: 14
D: -
V: TRBV5-1
CDR3: ASSPSSGSSGNTIY

J: TRBJ1-2
length: 11
D: -
V: TRBV7-9
CDR3: ASSQPSGYGYT

J: TRBJ1-4
length: 12
D: TRBD1
V: TRBV28
CDR3: ASSPETGILKLF

J: TRBJ2-5
length: 13
D: -
V: TRBV5-1
CDR3: ASSLWGEGLETQY

J: TRBJ1-1
length: 14
D: TRBD1
V: TRBV7-2
CDR3: ASSGRTGRKNTEAF

J: TRBJ1-4
length: 12
D: -
V: TRBV5-8
CDR3: ASSLGGANEKLF

J: TRBJ1-2
length: 13
D: -
V: TRBV9
CDR3: ASSVIATGSGGYT

J: TRBJ1-1
length: 13
D: -
V: TRBV6-5
CDR3: ASSYDLAGNTEAF

J: TRBJ1-1
length: 11
D: -
V: TRBV6-6
CDR3: ASSPRLDTEAF

J: TRBJ1-2
length: 11
D: -
V: TRBV5-4
CDR3: ASRGAGVGGYT

J: TRBJ1-2
length: 12
D: -
V: TRBV30
CDR3: AWSPPWGREGYT

J: TRBJ2-7
length: 13
D: -
V: TRBV2
CDR3: ASRTDRTYSYEQY

J: TRBJ1-6
length: 13
D: -
V: TRBV2
CDR3: ASTMTGYYNSPLH

J: TRBJ2-2
length: 14
D: TRBD1
V: TRBV12-5
CDR3: ASGFLDRANTGELF

J: TRBJ2-1
length: 13
D: -
V: TRBV6-5
CDR3: ASFSFRSGYNEQF

J: TRBJ2-7
length: 12
D: -
V: TRBV27
CDR3: ASSLNSGTYEQY

J: TRBJ1-1
length: 11
D: -
V: TRBV6-5
CDR3: ASSYSRNTEAF

J: TRBJ2-1
length: 11
D: TRBD2
V: TRBV30
CDR3: AWRRVAGVQQF

J: TRBJ1-1
length: 9
D: -
V: TRBV29-1
CDR3: SVDKNTEAF